This T cell receptor beta chain was found in a study of blood T cell repertoires in COVID-19. Here immunoSEQ multiplex PCR was the method, and the copy in TCRdb shows in-frame clones only, minus some. The sample lists under 200,000 clones, 86% seen once, with 5.6% in the top ten. Participants, about 18 to 100 years old, spanned about two dozen US areas. Trimming pared 2 bases from V and 5 bases from J, leaving 6 bases between. CDR3 length equals 12 residues. Germline V CDR1 and CDR2: GTSNPN, SVGIG (reference sequence). What was sequenced was PBMCs or T cells enriched from blood (not recorded which). This clonotype originated in a man aged 40-55 years with acute COVID-19. V gene TRBV30 combines with J gene TRBJ1-4; no reliable D call. In DNA form, the CDR3 reads TGTGCCTGGAGTCCCCGGAATGAAAAACTGTTTTTT. Protein: CAWSPRNEKLFF.